This T cell receptor beta chain was recovered during a study of blood T cell repertoires in COVID-19. Germline CDR1 KGHSH, CDR2 LQKENI. With V trimmed by 0 bases and J by 7 bases, 7 bases remained unmatched. CDR3 size: 16 residues. Original methodology: Cell counts per sample came from amplifying reference gene primers. Profiled with immunoSEQ multiplex PCR; TCRdb holds only in-frame clones, not every one. V and J calls and clone size are given by that table; D and trimming were obtained from the DNA. The top ten clones hold roughly 2.2% of a sample with a few hundred thousand clones, 75% to 90% of them seen once.

Sequencing used peripheral blood. This sequence joins TRBV18 and TRBJ2-1, with 9 bases fitting TRBD2. The clonotype originates from a man between 45 and 60 years old with acute or convalescent COVID-19. CDR3 nucleotide sequence: TGTGCCAGCTCACCACCATCCGGCGGGGGGGAGAATGAGCAGTTCTTC. Protein product: CASSPPSGGGENEQFF.